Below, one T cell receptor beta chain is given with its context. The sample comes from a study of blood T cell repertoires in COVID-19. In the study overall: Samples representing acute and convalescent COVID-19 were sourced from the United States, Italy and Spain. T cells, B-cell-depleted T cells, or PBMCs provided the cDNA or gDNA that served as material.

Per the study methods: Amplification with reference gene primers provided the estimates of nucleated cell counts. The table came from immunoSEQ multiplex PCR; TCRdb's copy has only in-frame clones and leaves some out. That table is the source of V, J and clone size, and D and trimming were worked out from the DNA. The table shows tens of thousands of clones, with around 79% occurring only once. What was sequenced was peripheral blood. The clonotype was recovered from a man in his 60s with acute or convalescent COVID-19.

The chain's CDR3 is CASSSALSTDTQYF. The CDR3 nucleotides read TGTGCCAGCAGCTCCGCTCTAAGCACAGATACGCAGTATTTT. The genes are TRBV11-3 and TRBJ2-3; D not certain. The CDR3 covers 14 residues. From germline, CDR1 is SGHNT and CDR2 YENEEA. Between the trimmed V and J ends, which lost 4 bases and 0 bases, there was a span of 8 bases.